These 30 T cell receptor beta chains came from one sample sequenced in a study of response to subunit inactivated influenza vaccine. In TCRdb, the RT-PCR reads were re-called with MiXCR into one record per CDR3 protein. The sample lists 500,000 to 600,000 distinct CDR3 sequences, around 13% occurring once. Here the sequenced sample was PBMCs from blood, taken 12 days after vaccination. Receptors originate from a man over 45 who received an inactivated influenza vaccine.

There are a few counts of this clonotype. V and J are TRBV15 and TRBJ2-1; unclear D gene. The germline gives CDR1 LNHNV, CDR2 YYDKDF (reference sequence). V shed 0 bases and J shed 0 bases, with 15 bases lying between them. CDR3 length: 18 amino acids. CDR3 residues: CATSRDSRLAFSYNEQFF. CDR3 sequence (DNA): TGTGCCACCAGCAGAGATTCGAGACTCGCCTTCTCCTACAATGAGCAGTTCTTC.

This clonotype was detected a few times. The CDR3 reads CATSRDIGKNIQYF. The CDR3 region has the DNA TGTGCCACCAGCAGGGACATTGGCAAAAACATTCAGTACTTC. The chain is built from TRBV15 and TRBJ2-4; the D gene is possibly TRBD1 (5 bases). Germline V gives CDR1 LNHNV, CDR2 YYDKDF (reference sequence). The CDR3 runs 14 residues. Trimming pared 3 bases from V and 3 bases from J, leaving 9 bases between.

This clonotype was recorded a few times. The gene calls are TRBV20-1 and TRBJ2-1, with D maybe TRBD2 (7 bases). The ends were cut back, 6 bases at V and 5 bases at J, with 14 bases in the middle. The germline V gene has CDR1 DFQATT and CDR2 SNEGSKA (reference sequence). The CDR3 contains 13 residues. The CDR3 nucleotides are TGCAGTGCATCCGGGGGGCCGAACAATGAGCAGTTCTTC. Translated: CSASGGPNNEQFF.

The chain couples TRBV24-1 to TRBJ2-2, with TRBD2 as a possible D gene (6 bases). Trimming shortened V by 9 bases and J by 1 base, and 8 bases separated the two germline ends. Looked up from germline, CDR1 is KGHDR and CDR2 is SFDVKD. The CDR3 loop spans 13 amino acids. The CDR3 loop reads CATYGGNTGELFF. In DNA form, the CDR3 reads TGTGCCACCTACGGGGGGAACACCGGGGAGCTGTTTTTT.

This clonotype was counted many times. The gene calls are TRBV6-1 and TRBJ1-2; possibly TRBD1 for D (5 bases). Germline-derived CDR1 and CDR2 are MNHNS and SASEGT. Deletions cut 2 bases from V and 5 bases from J, with 15 bases between. CDR3 length: 15 residues. The CDR3 region is CASSEQPTETYGYTF. CDR3 in DNA: TGTGCCAGCAGTGAACAGCCGACAGAAACTTATGGCTACACCTTC.

This clonotype was counted ten times or more. This chain links TRBV20-1 with TRBJ2-7; TRBD1 is a possible D gene (6 bases). V was pared by 2 bases and J by 0 bases, with 14 bases between. This CDR3 is 15 amino acids long. Per the germline V gene, CDR1 is DFQATT and CDR2 is SNEGSKA (reference sequence). The CDR3 protein is CSARKGQFFSYEQYF. DNA of the CDR3: TGCAGTGCTAGAAAGGGACAATTCTTCTCCTACGAGCAGTACTTC.

This chain links TRBV4-1 with TRBJ1-2, with TRBD1 as a possible D gene (6 bases). CDR1 is MGHRA, CDR2 YSYEKL, per germline. The CDR3 contains 16 residues. V shed 1 base and J shed 2 bases, with 14 bases lying between them. This chain's CDR3 is CASSQVFGQGNYGYTF. CDR3 bases: TGCGCCAGCAGCCAAGTTTTTGGGCAGGGGAACTATGGCTACACCTTC.

The V call is TRBV20-1, the J call TRBJ1-4; the D gene is possibly TRBD1 (5 bases). Germline CDR1 is DFQATT and CDR2 is SNEGSKA (reference sequence). Trimming pared 5 bases from V and 3 bases from J, leaving 13 bases between. The CDR3 has 14 residues. The DNA of the CDR3 is TGCAGTGCTGTAGAAGACAGATCTAATGAAAAACTGTTTTTT. Protein product: CSAVEDRSNEKLFF.

This clonotype was counted at least ten times. The chain combines TRBV7-9 with TRBJ2-7; the D gene is possibly TRBD1 (5 bases). The CDR3 totals 14 residues. The V end lost 3 bases, the J end lost 5 bases, and 14 bases lay between the germline ends. Germline CDR1 SEHNR, CDR2 FQNEAQ (reference sequence). CDR3 nucleotides: TGTGCCAGCAGCTTCTCAGGGTTCGTCGACGAGCAGTACTTC. This encodes CASSFSGFVDEQYF.

In this sample, this clonotype turned up a few times. CDR3 sequence reads: CASSLENQQYF. Here the CDR3 DNA reads TGTGCCAGCAGCTTGGAGAATCAGCAGTACTTC. The chain is built from TRBV5-6 and TRBJ2-7; D ambiguous. The CDR3 consists of 11 residues. The V and J ends lost 0 bases and 8 bases respectively, with 6 bases between them. Looked up from germline, CDR1 is SGHDT and CDR2 is YYEEEE.

The genes are TRBV20-1 and TRBJ1-6, with a weak D call TRBD1 (6 bases). The CDR3 is 14 amino acids. The germline gives CDR1 DFQATT, CDR2 SNEGSKA (reference sequence). V was shortened by 6 bases and J by 2 bases, with 11 bases between the two germline ends. This chain's CDR3 is CSATGQTYNSPLHF. In DNA form, the CDR3 reads TGCAGTGCAACAGGACAGACCTATAATTCACCCCTCCACTTT.

This chain uses TRBV7-8 with TRBJ2-3, with 9 bases matching TRBD1. The junction had 6 bases not matched to a gene; V was cut back by 1 base and J by 1 base. This CDR3 region has 17 residues. CDR1 and CDR2 from the germline V gene are SGHVS and FQNEAQ. The CDR3 region is CASSLGVGQGGTDTQYF. The CDR3, as DNA: TGTGCCAGCAGCTTAGGCGTGGGACAGGGTGGCACAGATACGCAGTATTTT.

This clonotype was counted a few times. This chain links TRBV7-2 with TRBJ2-7; tentatively, D is TRBD2 (6 bases). Between the trimmed V and J ends, which lost 5 bases and 0 bases, there was a span of 14 bases. The CDR3 loop spans 15 amino acids. Germline V gives CDR1 SGHTA, CDR2 FQGNSA. CDR3: CASSPPTRSSYEQYF. As DNA, the CDR3 is TGTGCCAGCAGCCCGCCGACTAGGAGCTCCTACGAGCAGTACTTC.

The V and J genes are TRBV11-1 and TRBJ2-4; 12 bases map to TRBD2. Trimming took 4 bases from V and 0 from J; bases not matched to a gene: 10. This CDR3 is built from 19 residues. In germline, CDR1 is SGHAT, CDR2 FQDESV (reference sequence). The chain's CDR3 is CASSSAETSGRLAKNIQYF. CDR3 bases: TGTGCCAGCAGCTCAGCAGAGACTAGCGGGAGACTAGCCAAAAACATTCAGTACTTC.

This chain connects TRBV7-8 to TRBJ2-7, with unresolved D. This CDR3 is 13 amino acids long. Trimming cost V 4 bases and J 6 bases, with 13 bases left between them. From germline, CDR1 is SGHVS and CDR2 FQNEAQ. The CDR3 protein is CASSYTRELEQYF. The DNA for the CDR3 is TGTGCCAGCAGCTACACACGAGAGCTCGAGCAGTACTTC.

This clonotype was counted only a few times. J is TRBJ1-1 and V is TRBV12-3 or TRBV12-4; TRBD1 might be the D (6 bases). This CDR3 comprises 18 residues. V was shortened by 5 bases and J by 0 bases, with 22 bases between the two germline ends. The CDR3 nucleotides read TGTGCCAGCAGTCCTCAGGGGCCTCGGCGAAACTTGAACACTGAAGCTTTCTTT. Its translation: CASSPQGPRRNLNTEAFF.

The chain has TRBV6-5 and TRBJ2-2, with TRBD1 identical over 10 bases. The V and J ends lost 4 bases and 6 bases, in that order; junction bases with no gene match: 8. Germline V lookup: CDR1 MNHEY, CDR2 SVGAGI. The CDR3 loop spans 16 amino acids. This CDR3 is CASSLADRGPAGELFF. The CDR3 DNA sequence: TGTGCCAGCAGTTTAGCTGACAGGGGGCCGGCCGGGGAGCTGTTTTTT.

The chain is built from TRBV14 and TRBJ2-1; 9 bases agree with TRBD2. CDR3 length: 16 amino acids. Germline V gives CDR1 SGHDN, CDR2 FVKESK. V shed 3 bases, J shed 7 bases, and the junction held 10 bases outside the gene matches. CDR3 region: CASSQLSGSSSNEQFF. The CDR3, as DNA: TGTGCCAGCAGCCAGCTTAGCGGGAGTTCTTCTAATGAGCAGTTCTTC.

This clonotype has more than one count but fewer than ten. The CDR3 nucleotides read TGTGCCAGTAGTATGGGTGACGGACCATCCCAAGAGACCCAGTACTTC. Amino acids: CASSMGDGPSQETQYF. The chain couples TRBV19 to TRBJ2-5; D is unclear. V shed 3 bases and J shed 1 base, with 15 bases lying between them. This CDR3 comprises 16 residues. Germline CDR1 LNHDA, CDR2 SQIVND (reference sequence).

The V and J genes are TRBV3-1 and TRBJ2-1; TRBD2 agrees at 14 bases. This CDR3 is built from 15 residues. Germline V gene sequence: CDR1 LGHDT, CDR2 YNNKEL (reference sequence). V was clipped by 1 base and J by 9 bases; unmatched bases: 2. The chain's CDR3 is CASSQGLAGGAEQFF. Written as DNA, the CDR3 is TGTGCCAGCAGCCAAGGACTAGCGGGGGGGGCTGAGCAGTTCTTC.

This clonotype occurred many times. This chain uses TRBV7-9 with TRBJ2-2, with unresolved D. Trimming removed 5 bases from V and 6 bases from J, with 16 bases in between. The germline CDR1 and CDR2 sequences are SEHNR and FQNEAQ (reference sequence). This CDR3 has 15 amino acids. The CDR3 protein is CASSRGPVLSGELFF. CDR3 bases: TGTGCCAGCAGCCGAGGACCCGTACTATCCGGGGAGCTGTTTTTT.

The rearrangement joins TRBV28 to TRBJ2-1; TRBD1 matches at 7 bases. Germline trimming cut 4 bases from V and 9 bases from J; bases unmatched to any gene: 12. The length of the CDR3 is 15 residues. Per germline, CDR1 MDHEN and CDR2 SYDVKM. CDR3 residues: CASSSGTEYWGEQFF. The DNA of the CDR3 is TGTGCCAGCAGTTCCGGGACAGAGTATTGGGGTGAGCAGTTCTTC.

The V and J genes are TRBV18 and TRBJ2-1; no reliable D call. Trimming cost V 0 bases and J 5 bases, with 8 bases left between them. The CDR3 extends over 14 amino acids. The germline V gene encodes CDR1 KGHSH and CDR2 LQKENI. CDR3 nucleotide sequence: TGTGCCAGCTCACCACCTCCCGGCGACAATGAGCAGTTCTTC. This gives the protein CASSPPPGDNEQFF.

V is TRBV3-1 and J is TRBJ2-4; D not certain. With 0 bases removed from V and 2 bases from J, the gap between germline ends came to 14 bases. The CDR3 runs 17 residues. Germline V gene sequence: CDR1 LGHDT, CDR2 YNNKEL (reference sequence). CDR3 sequence reads: CASSQDGSGRTKNIQYF. The CDR3 DNA is TGTGCCAGCAGCCAAGATGGCTCCGGGCGTACCAAAAACATTCAGTACTTC.

This clonotype showed up just a few times. The V call is TRBV28, the J call TRBJ2-7, with D possibly matching TRBD2 (6 bases). V was trimmed by 3 bases and J by 0 bases, leaving 9 bases between them. In germline, CDR1 is MDHEN, CDR2 SYDVKM. The CDR3 extends over 14 amino acids. CDR3 residues: CASSFWTNSYEQYF. The CDR3 region has the DNA TGTGCCAGCAGTTTCTGGACTAACTCCTACGAGCAGTACTTC.

The chain links TRBV6-2 or TRBV6-3 to TRBJ2-7; either TRBD1 or TRBD2 may supply D (5 bases each). The CDR3 loop spans 17 amino acids. With 2 bases removed from V and 3 bases from J, the gap between germline ends came to 20 bases. Germline values: CDR1 MNHEY, CDR2 SVGEGT. The CDR3 DNA reads as TGTGCCAGCAGTTACGCACCCTTCACGGGGCAGTTCTACGAGCAGTACTTC. Translation gives CASSYAPFTGQFYEQYF.

This clonotype was seen only a few times. This rearrangement joins TRBV7-2 to TRBJ2-7, with a possible D match to TRBD1 (5 bases). CDR3 length: 14 residues. CDR1 SGHTA and CDR2 FQGNSA come from the germline V gene. Trimming stripped 3 bases from V and 1 base from J, with 10 bases between. The CDR3 sequence: CASSFTQGSYEQYF. The DNA for the CDR3 is TGTGCCAGCAGCTTTACCCAGGGTTCCTACGAGCAGTACTTC.

This chain's CDR3 is CSVESGFGYNEQFF. For the CDR3, the DNA is TGCAGCGTTGAATCAGGGTTCGGCTACAATGAGCAGTTCTTC. The chain links TRBV29-1 to TRBJ2-1; TRBD1 might be the D (5 bases). Germline CDR1 reads SQVTM; CDR2 reads ANQGSEA. The CDR3 has 14 residues. Trimming left V 2 bases short and J 3 bases short, with 11 bases between.

In its sample, this clonotype was seen a few times. The rearrangement joins TRBV12-3 or TRBV12-4 to TRBJ2-4, with TRBD1 as a possible D gene (6 bases). This CDR3 contains 14 residues. Trimming cost V 8 bases and J 8 bases, with 19 bases left between them. DNA for the CDR3: TGTGCCAGCGCCCACGCAGGAAAGGGGGACATTCAGTACTTC. Its translation: CASAHAGKGDIQYF.

The chain has TRBV9 and TRBJ1-5; no firm D call. The germline gives CDR1 SGDLS, CDR2 YYNGEE. Trimming cost V 2 bases and J 1 base, with 7 bases left between them. The CDR3 length is 14 residues. CDR3 DNA: TGTGCCAGCAGCGTCGGCGACAGCAATCAGCCCCAGCATTTT. As protein: CASSVGDSNQPQHF.